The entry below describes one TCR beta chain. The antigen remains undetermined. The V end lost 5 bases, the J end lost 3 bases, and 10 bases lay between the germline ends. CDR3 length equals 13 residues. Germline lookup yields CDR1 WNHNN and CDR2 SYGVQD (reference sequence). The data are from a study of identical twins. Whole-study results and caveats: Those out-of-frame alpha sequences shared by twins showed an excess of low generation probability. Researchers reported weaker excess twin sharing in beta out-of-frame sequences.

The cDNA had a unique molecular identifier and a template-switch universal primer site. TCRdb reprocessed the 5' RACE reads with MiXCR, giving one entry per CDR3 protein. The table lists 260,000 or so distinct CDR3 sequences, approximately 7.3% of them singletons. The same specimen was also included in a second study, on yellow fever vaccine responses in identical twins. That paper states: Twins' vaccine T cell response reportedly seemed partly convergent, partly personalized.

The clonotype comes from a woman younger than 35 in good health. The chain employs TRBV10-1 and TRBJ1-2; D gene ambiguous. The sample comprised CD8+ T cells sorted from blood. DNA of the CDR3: TGCGCCAGCAGTCCGGGCCTATACTATGGCTACACCTTC. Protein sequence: CASSPGLYYGYTF.